Each of the 25 T cell receptor beta chains below was sequenced from the same sample in a study of blood T cell repertoires in COVID-19. The method was immunoSEQ multiplex PCR; TCRdb's version includes in-frame clones alone and lacks a portion of them. The sample carries about 140,000 clones, roughly 80% recorded once. Sequencing was carried out using PBMCs or T cells enriched from blood (not recorded which). These receptor sequences come from a woman between 50 and 59 years old who had recovered from COVID-19.

This chain joins TRBV27 and TRBJ1-5; the D gene is possibly TRBD1 (5 bases). Germline CDR1 MNHEY, CDR2 SMNVEV (reference sequence). Trimming left V 6 bases short and J 0 bases short, with 18 bases between. The length of the CDR3 is 17 residues. DNA of the CDR3: TGTGCCAGCAGCCGACTCGGGACTCGTACTAGCAATCAGCCCCAGCATTTT. Protein sequence: CASSRLGTRTSNQPQHF.

This chain connects TRBV10-2 to TRBJ1-1; D perhaps matches TRBD1 (6 bases). V lost 3 bases and J 11 bases, leaving 13 bases between the germline ends. The CDR3 loop spans 12 amino acids. Germline V gene data show CDR1 as WSHSY and CDR2 as SAAADI. CDR3 sequence (DNA): TGCGCCAGCAGTGAAGTGGGGGCTGGGGCTTTCTTT. Protein product: CASSEVGAGAFF.

The V call is TRBV6-1, the J call TRBJ2-7; 14 bases line up with TRBD2. Germline CDR1 reads MNHNS; CDR2 reads SASEGT. J was trimmed by 6 bases and V by 4 bases; bases with no gene match: 8. The CDR3 length is 16 residues. The CDR3 is CASSGLAGGLLVEQYF. The DNA for the CDR3 is TGTGCCAGCAGTGGACTAGCGGGGGGGCTATTGGTCGAGCAGTACTTC.

This chain connects TRBV6-5 to TRBJ2-1; perhaps TRBD1 as D (6 bases). This CDR3 spans 15 amino acids. Germline values: CDR1 MNHEY, CDR2 SVGAGI. Trimming left V 6 bases short and J 7 bases short, with 19 bases between. This chain's CDR3 is CASRRNSQGWNEQFF. CDR3 sequence (DNA): TGTGCCAGCAGGCGAAACTCACAGGGATGGAATGAGCAGTTCTTC.

The chain joins TRBV5-6 to TRBJ2-2; D uncertain. Trimming shortened V by 4 bases and J by 2 bases, and 15 bases separated the two germline ends. This CDR3 region has 16 residues. The germline gives CDR1 SGHDT, CDR2 YYEEEE. The CDR3 is CASSVTYVLNTGELFF. The CDR3, as DNA: TGTGCCAGCAGCGTAACTTATGTTCTTAACACCGGGGAGCTGTTTTTT.

The genes are TRBV28 and TRBJ1-5; D unresolved. The CDR3 is 13 amino acids. With 2 bases removed from V and 5 bases from J, the gap between germline ends came to 7 bases. Germline V gives CDR1 MDHEN, CDR2 SYDVKM. CDR3 sequence (DNA): TGTGCCAGCAGTTTAAACGGGGATCAGCCCCAGCATTTT. It specifies CASSLNGDQPQHF.

V gene TRBV7-3 combines with J gene TRBJ1-6, with 9 positions matching TRBD1. The CDR3 has 15 residues. Germline loops: CDR1 SGHTA, CDR2 FQGTGA. Trimming removed 2 bases from V and 5 bases from J; junction bases left unmatched: 1. For the CDR3, the DNA is TGTGCCAGCAGCTTAGGGGACAGGGATAATTCACCCCTCCACTTT. It translates to CASSLGDRDNSPLHF.

The genes are TRBV5-1 and TRBJ1-1; TRBD1 aligns across 7 bases. V was pared by 0 bases and J by 1 base, with 3 bases of the junction left unmatched. Germline V gives CDR1 SGHRS, CDR2 YFSETQ. The CDR3 extends over 15 amino acids. CDR3 residues: CASSLGDSGNTEAFF. The CDR3 DNA is TGCGCCAGCAGCTTGGGGGACAGCGGGAACACTGAAGCTTTCTTT.

The CDR3 sequence: CASSTAPRTGANYGYTF. CDR3 in DNA: TGTGCCAGCAGTACGGCCCCTCGGACAGGAGCTAACTATGGCTACACCTTC. This sequence joins TRBV6-2 or TRBV6-3 and TRBJ1-2; 7 nucleotides align to TRBD1. CDR1 is MNHEY, CDR2 SVGEGT, per germline. This CDR3 is built from 17 residues. V shed 5 bases, J shed 0 bases, and the junction held 12 bases outside the gene matches.

The chain employs TRBV19 and TRBJ2-5; 7 bases map to TRBD1. With 10 bases clipped from V and 7 bases from J, the junction kept 18 bases outside the gene matches. CDR1 and CDR2 (germline): LNHDA, SQIVND (reference sequence). The CDR3 runs 15 residues. CDR3: CATRAGTAVFGTQYF. The CDR3, as DNA: TGTGCCACAAGGGCCGGGACAGCCGTTTTCGGGACCCAGTACTTC.

In its sample, this clone was seen a few times. V is TRBV7-2 and J is TRBJ1-6; TRBD1 is a possible D gene (6 bases). Germline CDR1 reads SGHTA; CDR2 reads FQGNSA. The CDR3 is made up of 15 amino acids. Trimming took off 3 bases at V and 6 bases at J, with 12 bases between the two ends. The CDR3 DNA follows: TGTGCCAGCAGCTTGGGCAGGGGCGGTAATTCACCCCTCCACTTT. This codes for CASSLGRGGNSPLHF.

This rearrangement joins TRBV5-6 to TRBJ1-1, with 8 bases lining up with TRBD1. CDR1 is SGHDT, CDR2 YYEEEE, per germline. The CDR3 runs 13 residues. Trimming cost V 6 bases and J 1 base; bases outside gene matches: 2. The DNA for the CDR3 is TGTGCCAGCAACGACAGGGGGAACACTGAAGCTTTCTTT. This sequence encodes CASNDRGNTEAFF.

This clone showed up just once. The V call is TRBV5-4, the J call TRBJ1-2; perhaps TRBD1 as D (5 bases). The V gene's germline CDR1 is SGHNT and CDR2 YYREEE (reference sequence). Trimming pared 2 bases from V and 3 bases from J, leaving 14 bases between. This CDR3 comprises 15 residues. The CDR3 sequence is CASSFGAAPDYGYTF. The CDR3 DNA reads as TGTGCCAGCAGCTTTGGGGCGGCCCCCGACTATGGCTACACCTTC.

The chain recombines TRBV6-4 with TRBJ1-4, with 9 bases that match TRBD1. The J segment lost 7 bases and the V segment lost 4 bases, leaving 19 bases of the junction unmatched. There are 19 residues in the CDR3. Germline assignment: CDR1 MRHNA and CDR2 SNTAGT. CDR3 sequence reads: CASSGHSGTGCREGEKLFF. The CDR3 nucleotides read TGTGCCAGCAGTGGTCATTCCGGGACAGGGTGTCGGGAAGGTGAAAAACTGTTTTTT.

The chain has TRBV5-1 and TRBJ1-2; 8 bases agree with TRBD1. Germline CDR1 and CDR2: SGHRS and YFSETQ. With 2 bases clipped from V and 6 bases from J, the junction kept 3 bases outside the gene matches. This CDR3 contains 13 residues. CDR3 bases: TGCGCCAGCAGCTTATCAGGGGGCAATGGCTACACCTTC. Its translation: CASSLSGGNGYTF.

A word on this clone: Other DNA sequences within the sample encode an identical CDR3. The chain links TRBV5-1 to TRBJ1-1, with 9 bases aligning to TRBD1. There are 14 residues in the CDR3. V lost 3 bases and J lost 3; bases outside the gene matches: 3. The germline V gene has CDR1 SGHRS and CDR2 YFSETQ. CDR3: CASSSTGGYTEAFF. CDR3 bases: TGCGCCAGCAGCTCGACAGGGGGTTACACTGAAGCTTTCTTT.

The chain uses TRBV12-3 or TRBV12-4 and TRBJ2-5, with a possible D match to TRBD2 (6 bases). The V gene lost 11 bases and the J gene lost 2 bases, with 15 bases spanning the gap. This CDR3 is 13 amino acids long. Written as DNA, the CDR3 is TGTGCCGAGGCTCTGGGACTTCAAGAGACCCAGTACTTC. Its protein product is CAEALGLQETQYF.

CDR3 amino acids: CASSGGGTEAFF. CDR3 nucleotides: TGTGCCAGCAGTGGGGGGGGAACTGAAGCTTTCTTT. The chain carries TRBV6-6 and TRBJ1-1, with D tentatively TRBD1 (5 bases). This CDR3 comprises 12 residues. CDR1 and CDR2 from the germline V gene are MNHNY and SVGAGI (reference sequence). Trimming took off 5 bases at V and 5 bases at J, with 9 bases between the two ends.

The chain employs TRBV11-3 and TRBJ2-3, with 7 bases lining up with TRBD1. Germline trimming cut 5 bases from V and 5 bases from J; bases unmatched to any gene: 13. This CDR3 is built from 16 residues. Germline lookup yields CDR1 SGHNT and CDR2 YENEEA. For the CDR3, the DNA is TGTGCCAGCAGCCAAGACCTGACAGGGAACTTAGATACGCAGTATTTT. Translating it yields CASSQDLTGNLDTQYF.

The chain uses TRBV7-6 and TRBJ1-2; possible D gene TRBD1, 5 bases. This CDR3 has 13 amino acids. Trimming removed 4 bases at V and 2 bases at J, with 8 bases between. CDR1 and CDR2 (germline): SGHVS, FNYEAQ. CDR3 sequence (DNA): TGTGCCAGCAGCTCTCAGGGAAACTATGGCTACACCTTC. Translated, it gives CASSSQGNYGYTF.

This chain links TRBV24-1 with TRBJ2-1, with 7 bases fitting TRBD1. Trimming removed 5 bases from V and 0 bases from J; junction bases left unmatched: 6. This CDR3 has 16 amino acids. Germline V CDR1 and CDR2: KGHDR, SFDVKD. CDR3: CATSATGVHSYNEQFF. In DNA form, the CDR3 reads TGTGCCACCAGTGCAACAGGGGTCCACTCCTACAATGAGCAGTTCTTC.

This chain links TRBV28 with TRBJ2-2, with D maybe TRBD2 (5 bases). Trimming stripped 6 bases from V and 4 bases from J, with 12 bases between. Looked up from germline, CDR1 is MDHEN and CDR2 is SYDVKM. CDR3 length equals 14 residues. The chain's CDR3 is CASSAHEGTGELFF. In nucleotides, the CDR3 is TGTGCCAGCAGCGCTCACGAGGGCACCGGGGAGCTGTTTTTT.

This chain links TRBV3-1 (or the pseudogene TRBV3-2) with TRBJ2-1; the match to TRBD2 covers 7 bases. This CDR3 is built from 14 residues. The V and J ends lost 1 base and 10 bases, in that order; junction bases with no gene match: 7. Per germline, CDR1 LGHDT and CDR2 YNNKEL (reference sequence). The CDR3 DNA sequence: TGTGCCAGCAGCCAAGTGTCCGCGGGGGAAGAGCAGTTCTTC. Its protein product is CASSQVSAGEEQFF.

The chain has TRBV5-1 and TRBJ2-7; TRBD2 agrees at 8 bases. V shed 0 bases and J 0 bases; nucleotides not matched to a gene: 5. This CDR3 contains 16 residues. Per the germline V gene, CDR1 is SGHRS and CDR2 is YFSETQ. The CDR3 bases are TGCGCCAGCAGCTTGGCCGTTAGCGGGGACTCCTACGAGCAGTACTTC. This translates into CASSLAVSGDSYEQYF.

The chain couples TRBV7-2 to TRBJ2-2; D may be TRBD2 (6 bases). V lost 2 bases to trimming and J lost 6 bases, with 7 bases between them. The CDR3 has 13 residues. In germline, CDR1 is SGHTA, CDR2 FQGNSA. The CDR3 sequence is CASSLWGAGELFF. The CDR3 DNA sequence: TGTGCCAGCAGCTTATGGGGGGCCGGGGAGCTGTTTTTT.